This TCR beta chain came from a study of blood T cell repertoires in COVID-19. Across the study: The analysed material was cDNA or gDNA that came from T cells, B-cell-depleted T cells, or PBMCs.

CDR3 length equals 15 residues. Looked up from germline, CDR1 is SGHVS and CDR2 is FNYEAQ. The V gene end was trimmed by 5 bases and the J gene end by 5 bases; junction bases not matched to a gene: 12. Method: immunoSEQ multiplex PCR; TCRdb's copy keeps in-frame clones and lacks some. The repertoire holds roughly 50,000 clones, with around 86% as singletons. The sequence was collected from a human donor in a cohort sampled during active COVID-19. Sequencing was performed on peripheral blood. The chain uses TRBV7-6 and TRBJ2-7, with 7 bases aligning to TRBD2. CDR3 sequence reads: CASSPVGGGPNEQYF. CDR3 nucleotides: TGTGCCAGCAGCCCCGTGGGGGGAGGGCCCAACGAGCAGTACTTC.